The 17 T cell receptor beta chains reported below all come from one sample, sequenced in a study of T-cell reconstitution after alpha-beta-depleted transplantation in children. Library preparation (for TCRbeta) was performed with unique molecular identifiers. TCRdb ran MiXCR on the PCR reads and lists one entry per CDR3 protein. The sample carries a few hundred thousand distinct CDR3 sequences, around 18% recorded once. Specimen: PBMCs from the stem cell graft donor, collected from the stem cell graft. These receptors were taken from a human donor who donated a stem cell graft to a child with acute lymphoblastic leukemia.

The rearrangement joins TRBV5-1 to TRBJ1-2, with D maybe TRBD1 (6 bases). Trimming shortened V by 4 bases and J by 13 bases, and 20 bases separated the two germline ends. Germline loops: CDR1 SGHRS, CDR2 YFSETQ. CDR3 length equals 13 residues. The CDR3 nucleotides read TGCGCCAGCAGCCCCCGACAGGATATGGGGGTCACCTTC. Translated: CASSPRQDMGVTF. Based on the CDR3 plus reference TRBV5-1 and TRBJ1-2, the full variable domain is KAGVTQTPRYLIKTRGQQVTLSCSPISGHRSVSWYQQTPGQGLQFLFEYFSETQRNKGNFPGRFSGRQFSNSRSEMNVSTLELGDSALYLCASSPRQDMGVTFGSGTRLTVV.

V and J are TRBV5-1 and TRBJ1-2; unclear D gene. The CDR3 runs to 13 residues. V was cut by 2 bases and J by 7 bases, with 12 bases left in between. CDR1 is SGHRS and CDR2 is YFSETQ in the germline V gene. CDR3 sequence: CASSFEGSSGYTF. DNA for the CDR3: TGCGCCAGCAGCTTCGAGGGATCTAGTGGCTACACCTTC. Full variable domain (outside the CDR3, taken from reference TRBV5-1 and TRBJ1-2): KAGVTQTPRYLIKTRGQQVTLSCSPISGHRSVSWYQQTPGQGLQFLFEYFSETQRNKGNFPGRFSGRQFSNSRSEMNVSTLELGDSALYLCASSFEGSSGYTFGSGTRLTVV.

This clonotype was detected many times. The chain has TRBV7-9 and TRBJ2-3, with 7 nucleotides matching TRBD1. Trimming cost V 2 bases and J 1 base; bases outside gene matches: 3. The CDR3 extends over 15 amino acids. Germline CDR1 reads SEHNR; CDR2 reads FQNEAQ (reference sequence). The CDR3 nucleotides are TGTGCCAGCAGCTTACGTCAGGGGGGCACAGATACGCAGTATTTT. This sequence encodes CASSLRQGGTDTQYF.

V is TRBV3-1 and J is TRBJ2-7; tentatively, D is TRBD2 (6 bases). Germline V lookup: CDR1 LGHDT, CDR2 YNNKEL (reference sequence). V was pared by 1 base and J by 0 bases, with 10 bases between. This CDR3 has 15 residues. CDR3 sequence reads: CASSQAGGNSYEQYF. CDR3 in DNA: TGTGCCAGCAGCCAAGCAGGCGGGAACTCCTACGAGCAGTACTTC.

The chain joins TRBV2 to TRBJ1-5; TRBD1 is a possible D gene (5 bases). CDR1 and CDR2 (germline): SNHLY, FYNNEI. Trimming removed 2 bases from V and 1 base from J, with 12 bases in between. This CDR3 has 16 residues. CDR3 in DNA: TGTGCCAGCAGTGAAAATCTGGGGCTAAGCAATCAGCCCCAGCATTTT. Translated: CASSENLGLSNQPQHF.

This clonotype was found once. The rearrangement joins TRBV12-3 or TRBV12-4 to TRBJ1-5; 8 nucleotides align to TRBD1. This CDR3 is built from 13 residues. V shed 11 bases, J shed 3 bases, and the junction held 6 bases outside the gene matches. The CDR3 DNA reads TGTGCCGGTTCGCAGGGGGCCAATCAGCCCCAGCATTTT. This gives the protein CAGSQGANQPQHF.

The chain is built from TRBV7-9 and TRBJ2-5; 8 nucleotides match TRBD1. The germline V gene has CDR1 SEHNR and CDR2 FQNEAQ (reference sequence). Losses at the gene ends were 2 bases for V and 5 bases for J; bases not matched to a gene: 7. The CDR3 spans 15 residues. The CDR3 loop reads CASSLTVQGEETQYF. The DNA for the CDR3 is TGTGCCAGCAGCTTAACCGTACAGGGGGAGGAGACCCAGTACTTC.

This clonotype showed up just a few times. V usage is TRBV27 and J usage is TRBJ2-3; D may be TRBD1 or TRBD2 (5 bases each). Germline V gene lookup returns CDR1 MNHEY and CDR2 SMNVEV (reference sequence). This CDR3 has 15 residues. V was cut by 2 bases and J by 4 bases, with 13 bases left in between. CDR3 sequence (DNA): TGTGCCAGCAGTTTAAGCCAGGGACGGCCAGATACGCAGTATTTT. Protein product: CASSLSQGRPDTQYF.

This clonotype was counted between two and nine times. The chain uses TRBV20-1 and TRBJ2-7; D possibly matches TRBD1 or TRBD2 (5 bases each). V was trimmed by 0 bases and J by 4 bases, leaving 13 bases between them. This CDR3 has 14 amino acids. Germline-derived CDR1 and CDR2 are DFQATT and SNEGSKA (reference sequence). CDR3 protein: CSARDGGPLYEQYF. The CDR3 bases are TGCAGTGCTAGAGATGGGGGTCCTCTTTACGAGCAGTACTTC.

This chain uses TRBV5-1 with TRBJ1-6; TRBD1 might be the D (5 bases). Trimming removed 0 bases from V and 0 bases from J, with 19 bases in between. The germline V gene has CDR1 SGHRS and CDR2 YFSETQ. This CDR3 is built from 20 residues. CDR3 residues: CASSLEGSDRGGSYNSPLHF. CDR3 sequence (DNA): TGCGCCAGCAGCTTGGAGGGATCGGACCGCGGGGGCTCCTATAATTCACCCCTCCACTTT.

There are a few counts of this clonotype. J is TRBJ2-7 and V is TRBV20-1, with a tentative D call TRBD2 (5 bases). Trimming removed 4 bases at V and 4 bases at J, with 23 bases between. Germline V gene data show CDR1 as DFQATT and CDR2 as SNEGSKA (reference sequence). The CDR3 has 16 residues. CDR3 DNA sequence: TGCAGTGCTACCCCCAGTGAGGGCCCCCTCTGGTACGAGCAGTACTTC. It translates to CSATPSEGPLWYEQYF.

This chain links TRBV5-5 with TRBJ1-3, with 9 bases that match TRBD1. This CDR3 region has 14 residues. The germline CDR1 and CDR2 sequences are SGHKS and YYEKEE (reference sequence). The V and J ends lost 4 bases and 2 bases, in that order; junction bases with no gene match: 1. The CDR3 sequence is CASSGTGTGNTIYF. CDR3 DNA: TGTGCCAGCAGCGGGACAGGGACTGGAAACACCATATATTTT. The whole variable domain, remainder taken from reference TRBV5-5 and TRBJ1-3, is DAGVTQSPTHLIKTRGQQVTLRCSPISGHKSVSWYQQVLGQGPQFIFQYYEKEERGRGNFPDRFSARQFPNYSSELNVNALLLGDSALYLCASSGTGTGNTIYFGEGSWLTVV.

The CDR3 nucleotides are TGCGCCAGCAGCTTGGAACCCGGTTCACCCCTCCACTTT. Its protein is CASSLEPGSPLHF. The chain carries TRBV5-1 and TRBJ1-6; D uncertain. The CDR3 is 13 amino acids. CDR1 SGHRS and CDR2 YFSETQ come from the germline V gene. Trimming removed 0 bases from V and 9 bases from J, with 7 bases in between.

CDR3 loop: CASSRSQGHEQYF. The CDR3 nucleotides are TGTGCCAGCAGTCGGTCGCAGGGCCACGAGCAGTACTTC. The chain uses TRBV27 and TRBJ2-7, with D maybe TRBD1 (5 bases). V gave up 5 bases and J gave up 5 bases, with 13 bases separating them. CDR3 length: 13 amino acids. Germline CDR1 and CDR2: MNHEY and SMNVEV (reference sequence).

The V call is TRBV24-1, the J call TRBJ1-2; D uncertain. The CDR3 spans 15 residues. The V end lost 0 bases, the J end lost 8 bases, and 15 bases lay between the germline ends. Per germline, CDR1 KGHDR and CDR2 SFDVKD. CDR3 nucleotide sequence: TGTGCCACCAGTGATTTGGGATCGACGGTGGAAGGCTACACCTTC. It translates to CATSDLGSTVEGYTF.

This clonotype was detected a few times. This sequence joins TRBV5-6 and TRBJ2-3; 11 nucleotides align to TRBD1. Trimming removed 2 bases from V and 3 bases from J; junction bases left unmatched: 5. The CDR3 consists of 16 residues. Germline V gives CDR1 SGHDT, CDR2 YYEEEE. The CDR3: CASSFGTGGSTDTQYF. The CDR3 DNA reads TGTGCCAGCAGCTTTGGGACAGGGGGGAGTACAGATACGCAGTATTTT. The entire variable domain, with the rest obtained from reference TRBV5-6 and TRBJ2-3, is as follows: DAGVTQSPTHLIKTRGQQVTLRCSPKSGHDTVSWYQQALGQGPQFIFQYYEEEERQRGNFPDRFSGHQFPNYSSELNVNALLLGDSALYLCASSFGTGGSTDTQYFGPGTRLTVL.

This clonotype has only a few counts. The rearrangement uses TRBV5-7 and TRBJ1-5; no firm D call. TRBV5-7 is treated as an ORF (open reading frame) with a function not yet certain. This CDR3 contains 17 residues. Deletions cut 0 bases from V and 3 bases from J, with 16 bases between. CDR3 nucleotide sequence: TGTGCCAGCAGCTTGGAGCTGAACTCCGGTTACAATCAGCCCCAGCATTTT. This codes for CASSLELNSGYNQPQHF.